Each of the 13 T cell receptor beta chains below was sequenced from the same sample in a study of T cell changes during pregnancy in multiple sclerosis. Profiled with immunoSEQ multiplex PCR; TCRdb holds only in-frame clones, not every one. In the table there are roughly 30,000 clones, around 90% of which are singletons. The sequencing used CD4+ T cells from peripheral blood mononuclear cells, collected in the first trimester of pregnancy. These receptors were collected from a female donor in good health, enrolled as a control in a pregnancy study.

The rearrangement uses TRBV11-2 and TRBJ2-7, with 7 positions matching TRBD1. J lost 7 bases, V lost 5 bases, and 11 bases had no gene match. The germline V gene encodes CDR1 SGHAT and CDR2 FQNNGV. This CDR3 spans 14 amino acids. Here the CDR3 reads CASSPWDSLREQYF. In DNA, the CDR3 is TGTGCCAGCAGCCCCTGGGACAGCCTGAGGGAGCAGTACTTC.

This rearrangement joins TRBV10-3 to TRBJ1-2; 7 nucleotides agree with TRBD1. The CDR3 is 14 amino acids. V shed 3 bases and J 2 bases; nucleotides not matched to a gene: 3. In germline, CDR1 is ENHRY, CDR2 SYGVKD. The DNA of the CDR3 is TGTGCCATCAGTGAACAGGGGCCCAACTATGGCTACACCTTC. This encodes CAISEQGPNYGYTF.

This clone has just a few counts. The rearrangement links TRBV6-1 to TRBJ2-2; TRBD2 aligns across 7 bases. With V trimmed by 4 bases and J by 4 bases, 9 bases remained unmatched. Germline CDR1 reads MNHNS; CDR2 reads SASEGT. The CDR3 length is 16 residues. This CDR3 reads CASSGMAGESTGELFF. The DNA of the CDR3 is TGTGCCAGCAGTGGTATGGCGGGAGAAAGCACCGGGGAGCTGTTTTTT.

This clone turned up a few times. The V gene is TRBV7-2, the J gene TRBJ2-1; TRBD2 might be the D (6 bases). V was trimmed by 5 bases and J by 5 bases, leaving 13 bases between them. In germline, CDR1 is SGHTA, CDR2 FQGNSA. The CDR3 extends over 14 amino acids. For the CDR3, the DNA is TGTGCCAGCAGCCCGGCGGGACTCAACAATGAGCAGTTCTTC. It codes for CASSPAGLNNEQFF.

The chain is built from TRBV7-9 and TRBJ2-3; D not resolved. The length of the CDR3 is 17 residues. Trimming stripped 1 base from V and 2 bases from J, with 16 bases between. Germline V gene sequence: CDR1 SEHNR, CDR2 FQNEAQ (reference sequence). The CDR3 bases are TGTGCCAGCAGCTTAGTAAAGCCCCTCCCCAACACAGATACGCAGTATTTT. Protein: CASSLVKPLPNTDTQYF.

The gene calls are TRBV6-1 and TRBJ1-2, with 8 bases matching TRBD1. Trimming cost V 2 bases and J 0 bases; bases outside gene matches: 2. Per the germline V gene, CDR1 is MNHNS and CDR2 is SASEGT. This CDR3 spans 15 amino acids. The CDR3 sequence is CASSEQGAANYGYTF. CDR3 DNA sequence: TGTGCCAGCAGTGAACAGGGGGCAGCTAACTATGGCTACACCTTC.

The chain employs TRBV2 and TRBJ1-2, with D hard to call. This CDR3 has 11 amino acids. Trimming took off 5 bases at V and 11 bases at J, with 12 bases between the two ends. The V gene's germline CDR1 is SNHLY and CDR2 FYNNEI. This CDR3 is CASSLVASYTF. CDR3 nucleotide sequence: TGTGCCAGCAGTCTCGTCGCTAGTTACACCTTC.

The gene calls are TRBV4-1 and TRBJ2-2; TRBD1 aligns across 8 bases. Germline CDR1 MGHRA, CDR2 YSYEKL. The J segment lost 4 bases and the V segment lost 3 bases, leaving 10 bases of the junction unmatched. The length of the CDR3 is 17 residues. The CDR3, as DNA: TGCGCCAGCAGCCAGGCCACAGGGGGTCGGGTCACCGGGGAGCTGTTTTTT. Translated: CASSQATGGRVTGELFF.

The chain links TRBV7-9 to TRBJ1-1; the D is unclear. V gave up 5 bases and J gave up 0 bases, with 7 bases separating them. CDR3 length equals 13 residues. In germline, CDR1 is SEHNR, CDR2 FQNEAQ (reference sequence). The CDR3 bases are TGTGCCAGCAGCCGGGAAGTGAACACTGAAGCTTTCTTT. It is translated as CASSREVNTEAFF.

CDR3 amino acids: CASSLASGGAPNEQFF. CDR3 DNA: TGTGCCAGCAGCTTAGCGAGCGGGGGGGCCCCCAATGAGCAGTTCTTC. The J gene is TRBJ2-1, the V gene TRBV7-2, with TRBD2 identical over 10 bases. The CDR3 consists of 16 residues. V lost 0 bases and J lost 6; bases outside the gene matches: 5. Germline V gene data show CDR1 as SGHTA and CDR2 as FQGNSA.

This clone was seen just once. Here the CDR3 reads CATSRDRGGKNIQYF. CDR3 coding DNA: TGTGCCACCAGCAGAGATCGGGGGGGCAAAAACATTCAGTACTTC. The chain carries TRBV15 and TRBJ2-4; 8 bases match TRBD2. The germline CDR1 and CDR2 sequences are LNHNV and YYDKDF (reference sequence). This CDR3 has 15 residues. V trimming: 0 bases; J trimming: 3 bases; junction bases outside the gene matches: 1.

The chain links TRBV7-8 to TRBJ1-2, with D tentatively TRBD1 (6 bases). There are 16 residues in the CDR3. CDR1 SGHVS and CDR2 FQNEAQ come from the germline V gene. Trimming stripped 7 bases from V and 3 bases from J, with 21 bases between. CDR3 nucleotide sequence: TGTGCCAGCATCCTCTCCCAACCAGGGGATGACTATGGCTACACCTTC. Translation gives CASILSQPGDDYGYTF.

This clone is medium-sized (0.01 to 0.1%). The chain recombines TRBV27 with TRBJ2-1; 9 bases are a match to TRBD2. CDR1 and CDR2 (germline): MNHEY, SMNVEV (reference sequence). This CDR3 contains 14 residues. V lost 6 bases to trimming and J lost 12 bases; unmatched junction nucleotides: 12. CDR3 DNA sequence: TGTGCCAGCAGCGAAAGGCCTAGCGGGATGGGGCAGTTCTTC. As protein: CASSERPSGMGQFF.